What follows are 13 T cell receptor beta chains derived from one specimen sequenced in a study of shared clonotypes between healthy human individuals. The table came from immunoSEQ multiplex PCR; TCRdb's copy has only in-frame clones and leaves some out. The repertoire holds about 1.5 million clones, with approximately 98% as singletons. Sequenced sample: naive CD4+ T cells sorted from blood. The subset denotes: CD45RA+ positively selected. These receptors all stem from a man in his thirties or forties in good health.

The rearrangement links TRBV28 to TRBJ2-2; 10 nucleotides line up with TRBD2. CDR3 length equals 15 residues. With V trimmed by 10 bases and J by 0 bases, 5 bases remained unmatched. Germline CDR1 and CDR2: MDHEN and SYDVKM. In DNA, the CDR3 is TGTGCCATGTCAGCGGGAGGGACGAACACCGGGGAGCTGTTTTTT. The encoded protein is CAMSAGGTNTGELFF.

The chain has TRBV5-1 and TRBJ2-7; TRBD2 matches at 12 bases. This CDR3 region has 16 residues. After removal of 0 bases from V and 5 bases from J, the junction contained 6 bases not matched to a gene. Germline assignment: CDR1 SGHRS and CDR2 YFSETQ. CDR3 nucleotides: TGCGCCAGCAGCTTGGGGCTAGCGGGAGGGACGAACGAGCAGTACTTC. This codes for CASSLGLAGGTNEQYF.

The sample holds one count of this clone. CDR3 in amino acids: CASSFWAFRQQSETQYF. The CDR3 DNA reads as TGTGCCAGCAGTTTTTGGGCTTTTCGCCAGCAGTCGGAGACCCAGTACTTC. The chain couples TRBV28 to TRBJ2-5, with unresolved D. The CDR3 has 17 amino acids. Germline CDR1 reads MDHEN; CDR2 reads SYDVKM. V was pared by 3 bases and J by 5 bases, with 22 bases between.

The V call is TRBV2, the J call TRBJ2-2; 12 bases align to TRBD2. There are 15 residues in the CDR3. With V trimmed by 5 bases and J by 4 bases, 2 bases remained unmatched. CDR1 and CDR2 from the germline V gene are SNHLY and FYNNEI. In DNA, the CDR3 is TGTGCCAGCAGTCGACTAGCGGGAGCCACCGGGGAGCTGTTTTTT. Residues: CASSRLAGATGELFF.

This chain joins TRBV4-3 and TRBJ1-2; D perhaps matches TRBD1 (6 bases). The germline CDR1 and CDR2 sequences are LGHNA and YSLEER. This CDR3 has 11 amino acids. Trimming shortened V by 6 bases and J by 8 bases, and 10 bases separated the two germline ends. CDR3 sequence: CASRGGRGYTF. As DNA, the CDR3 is TGCGCCAGCAGAGGGGGGAGGGGCTACACCTTC.

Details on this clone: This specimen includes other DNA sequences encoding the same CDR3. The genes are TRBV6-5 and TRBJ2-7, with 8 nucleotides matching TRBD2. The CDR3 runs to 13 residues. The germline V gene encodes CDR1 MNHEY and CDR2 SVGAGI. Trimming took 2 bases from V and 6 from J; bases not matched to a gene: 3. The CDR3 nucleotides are TGTGCCAGCAGTTACGGCCTAGCGGGCGAGCAGTACTTC. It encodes CASSYGLAGEQYF.

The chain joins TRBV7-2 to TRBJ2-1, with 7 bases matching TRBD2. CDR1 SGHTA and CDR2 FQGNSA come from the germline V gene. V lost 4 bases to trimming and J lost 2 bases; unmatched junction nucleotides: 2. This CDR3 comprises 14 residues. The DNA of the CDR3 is TGTGCCAGCAGCTGGGAGGGGACCTACAATGAGCAGTTCTTC. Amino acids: CASSWEGTYNEQFF.

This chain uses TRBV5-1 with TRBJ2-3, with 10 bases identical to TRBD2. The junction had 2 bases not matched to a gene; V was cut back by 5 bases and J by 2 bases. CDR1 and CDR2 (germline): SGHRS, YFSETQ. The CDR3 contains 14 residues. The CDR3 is CASRTSGPTDTQYF. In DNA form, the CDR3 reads TGCGCCAGCAGGACTAGCGGGCCCACAGATACGCAGTATTTT.

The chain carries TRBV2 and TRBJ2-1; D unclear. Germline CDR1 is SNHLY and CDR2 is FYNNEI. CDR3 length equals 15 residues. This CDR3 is CVSQKTHISYNEQFF. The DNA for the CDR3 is TGTGTGAGTCAAAAAACTCACATCTCCTACAATGAGCAGTTCTTC.

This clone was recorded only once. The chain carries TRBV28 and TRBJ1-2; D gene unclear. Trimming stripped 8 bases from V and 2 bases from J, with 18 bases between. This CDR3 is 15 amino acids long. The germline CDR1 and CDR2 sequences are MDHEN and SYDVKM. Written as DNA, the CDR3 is TGTGCCAGCGCACCCTGGGAGGGAGGAAACTATGGCTACACCTTC. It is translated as CASAPWEGGNYGYTF.

The CDR3, as DNA: TGCGCCAGCCGTTCCGGCGGGGGGCACTCTGGAAACACCATATATTTT. It is translated as CASRSGGGHSGNTIYF. The chain links TRBV5-1 to TRBJ1-3; the D gene is possibly TRBD1 (6 bases). This CDR3 comprises 16 residues. Trimming pared 7 bases from V and 0 bases from J, leaving 17 bases between. Germline CDR1 SGHRS, CDR2 YFSETQ.

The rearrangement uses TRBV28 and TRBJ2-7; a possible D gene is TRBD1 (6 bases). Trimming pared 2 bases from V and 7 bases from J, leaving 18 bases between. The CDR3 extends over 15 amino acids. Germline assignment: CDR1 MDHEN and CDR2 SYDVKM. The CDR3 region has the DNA TGTGCCAGCAGTTTAAGTGGGGGCACGGATTGGGAGCAGTACTTC. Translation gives CASSLSGGTDWEQYF.

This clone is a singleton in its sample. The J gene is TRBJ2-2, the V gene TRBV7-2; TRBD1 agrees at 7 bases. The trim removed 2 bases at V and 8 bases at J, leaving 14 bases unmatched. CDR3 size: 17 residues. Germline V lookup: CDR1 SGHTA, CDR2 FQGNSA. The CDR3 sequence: CASSLTSNRGTKGELFF. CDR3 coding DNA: TGTGCCAGCAGCTTAACATCCAACAGGGGCACTAAAGGGGAGCTGTTTTTT.